This T cell receptor beta chain originates from a study of neurological immune-mediated disorders. The study's findings and limits: None of the CDR3 amino acid sequences found in expanded clones was shared across subjects. This suggests that the TCR-beta repertoires were private in all groups. HTLV-1-associated myelopathy showed the most TCR clonal expansion; multiple sclerosis the least, below healthy controls.

CDR1 SGHRS and CDR2 YFSETQ come from the germline V gene. The CDR3 contains 14 residues. The V end was cut by 4 bases, the J end by 7 bases, with 18 bases between. TCRdb recomputed calls from the 5' RACE reads with MiXCR, one row per CDR3 protein. Of around 94,000 distinct CDR3 sequences listed, approximately 3.3% are singletons. This clonotype was picked up many times. As yet, its antigen is unknown. The receptor comes from a woman aged 18-29 years with multiple sclerosis. This chain uses TRBV5-1 with TRBJ2-7; D assignment may be TRBD1 or TRBD2 (5 bases each). Sequencing was done on a sample of PBMCs. The CDR3 nucleotides read TGCGCCAGCAGCCCCGGGGACCCCGGCGGTGAGCAGTACTTC. Protein product: CASSPGDPGGEQYF.